The 9 T cell receptor beta chains below all came from one sample that was sequenced in a study of T cell responses to AZD1222 COVID-19 vaccine. Data came from immunoSEQ multiplex PCR; TCRdb stores just in-frame clones and leaves some out. The sample yields roughly 130,000 clones, about 91% seen once. The specimen was peripheral blood, collected on day 0 of AZD1222 vaccination. The receptors were sampled from an adult in good health.

This clone came up once. In the same sample, other DNA sequences code for this CDR3. This chain connects TRBV18 to TRBJ1-2; tentatively, D is TRBD1 (6 bases). Germline V gives CDR1 KGHSH, CDR2 LQKENI. The CDR3 spans 13 residues. The V and J ends lost 3 bases and 2 bases respectively, with 7 bases between them. CDR3 residues: CASSPQGNYGYTF. As DNA, the CDR3 is TGTGCCAGCTCACCTCAGGGGAACTATGGCTACACCTTC. The variable domain in full, completed from reference TRBV18 and TRBJ1-2, reads NAGVMQNPRHLVRRRGQEARLRCSPMKGHSHVYWYRQLPEEGLKFMVYLQKENIIDESGMPKERFSAEFPKEGPSILRIQQVVRGDSAAYFCASSPQGNYGYTFGSGTRLTVV.

CDR3 coding DNA: TGTGCCAGCAGCGTAGGGGCAGGAGGGAATCAGCCCCAGCATTTT. Translated: CASSVGAGGNQPQHF. The V gene is TRBV9, the J gene TRBJ1-5, with D uncertain. In germline, CDR1 is SGDLS, CDR2 YYNGEE. CDR3 length: 15 residues. V was cut by 0 bases and J by 4 bases, with 11 bases left in between.

V gene TRBV7-9 combines with J gene TRBJ2-7, with D perhaps matching TRBD2 (5 bases). Trimming pared 4 bases from V and 4 bases from J, leaving 17 bases between. CDR1 is SEHNR and CDR2 is FQNEAQ in the germline V gene (reference sequence). The CDR3 loop spans 15 amino acids. The CDR3 nucleotides are TGTGCCAGCAGCTCCCCCCCCGGGAAGCCATACGAGCAGTACTTC. As protein: CASSSPPGKPYEQYF. Drawing the rest from reference TRBV7-9 and TRBJ2-7, the complete variable domain is DTGVSQNPRHKITKRGQNVTFRCDPISEHNRLYWYRQTLGQGPEFLTYFQNEAQLEKSRLLSDRFSAERPKGSFSTLEIQRTEQGDSAMYLCASSSPPGKPYEQYFGPGTRLTVT.

This clone was seen only once. The chain employs TRBV5-1 and TRBJ1-3; D is unclear. This CDR3 comprises 17 residues. V dropped 3 bases and J dropped 4 bases, with 20 bases sitting between them. The germline V gene encodes CDR1 SGHRS and CDR2 YFSETQ. This chain's CDR3 is CASSSGVVGLLGNTIYF. CDR3 DNA sequence: TGCGCCAGCAGCTCGGGAGTTGTAGGGCTTTTGGGAAACACCATATATTTT. The variable domain in full, with the rest retrieved from reference TRBV5-1 and TRBJ1-3, is KAGVTQTPRYLIKTRGQQVTLSCSPISGHRSVSWYQQTPGQGLQFLFEYFSETQRNKGNFPGRFSGRQFSNSRSEMNVSTLELGDSALYLCASSSGVVGLLGNTIYFGEGSWLTVV.

This clone has only one observation. This chain uses TRBV9 with TRBJ1-3; D ambiguous. Trimming pared 0 bases from V and 0 bases from J, leaving 7 bases between. The CDR3 spans 15 residues. Germline V lookup: CDR1 SGDLS, CDR2 YYNGEE. The DNA for the CDR3 is TGTGCCAGCAGCGTAGACGGTAACTCTGGAAACACCATATATTTT. Encoded protein: CASSVDGNSGNTIYF.

The chain combines TRBV27 with TRBJ1-1; D ambiguous. Per germline, CDR1 MNHEY and CDR2 SMNVEV (reference sequence). With 3 bases removed from V and 1 base from J, the gap between germline ends came to 9 bases. The CDR3 length is 14 residues. DNA of the CDR3: TGTGCCAGCAGTTTGTACGGGAGGAACACTGAAGCTTTCTTT. Amino acid sequence: CASSLYGRNTEAFF.

The rearrangement uses TRBV19 and TRBJ1-1; TRBD1 might be the D (6 bases). This CDR3 contains 18 residues. Deletions cut 4 bases from V and 1 base from J, with 22 bases between. CDR1 is LNHDA and CDR2 is SQIVND in the germline V gene (reference sequence). The CDR3 loop reads CASSRSSGARGGNTEAFF. CDR3 in DNA: TGTGCCAGTAGTAGATCATCAGGGGCCCGAGGTGGGAACACTGAAGCTTTCTTT.

The table lists this clone with a count of one. The chain has TRBV4-2 and TRBJ1-2; no firm D call. Germline values: CDR1 LGHNA, CDR2 YNFKEQ. Trimming cost V 0 bases and J 3 bases, with 11 bases left between them. This CDR3 has 15 amino acids. CDR3 loop: CASSQEEAEHYGYTF. The CDR3 bases are TGTGCCAGCAGCCAAGAAGAGGCAGAGCACTATGGCTACACCTTC.

The chain recombines TRBV5-1 with TRBJ2-4; tentatively, D is TRBD1 (5 bases). Per the germline V gene, CDR1 is SGHRS and CDR2 is YFSETQ. V was shortened by 0 bases and J by 8 bases, with 12 bases between the two germline ends. The CDR3 covers 14 residues. The chain's CDR3 is CASSLEGRHDIQYF. The CDR3 DNA sequence: TGCGCCAGCAGCTTGGAGGGGCGGCATGACATTCAGTACTTC.